This entry concerns a single T cell receptor (beta chain). The study assigned cohorts using participant-reported clinical history. A COVID-19 case had been met by exposed participants during the 2 weeks before study entry. This sample stems from a study of blood T cell repertoires in COVID-19. Study summary: Sample material is recorded as cDNA or gDNA derived from T cells, B-cell-depleted T cells, or PBMCs.

Only in-frame clones appear in the TCRdb table, and some are missing; sequencing was by immunoSEQ multiplex PCR. The table records approximately 200,000 clones, 75% to 90% of them present only once. The CDR3 has 14 residues. V gave up 4 bases and J gave up 6 bases; unmatched junction bases: 9. Germline V CDR1 and CDR2: SGHTA, FQGTGA. V gene TRBV7-3 combines with J gene TRBJ2-7; 7 nucleotides line up with TRBD2. This TCR came from a woman under 40 who had been exposed to COVID-19. Sample: PBMCs or T cells enriched from blood (not recorded which). The DNA for the CDR3 is TGTGCCAGCAGCTGGGGGGGAGGACGGTCCGAGCAGTACTTC. It encodes CASSWGGGRSEQYF. Full variable domain (outside the CDR3, taken from reference TRBV7-3 and TRBJ2-7): GAGVSQTPSNKVTEKGKYVELRCDPISGHTALYWYRQSLGQGPEFLIYFQGTGAADDSGLPNDRFFAVRPEGSVSTLKIQRTERGDSAVYLCASSWGGGRSEQYFGPGTRLTVT.